The TCR beta chain described here comes from a study of identical twins. TCRdb redid the calling of the 5' RACE reads with MiXCR, one entry per CDR3 protein. The sample comprises over 15,000 distinct CDR3 sequences, roughly 63% of which are singletons, and almost 6% rests with the top ten. The sequenced material came from memory (CD45RO+) T cells sorted from blood. The receptor was isolated from a woman aged 18-29 years in good health. This table probably holds off-target reads from a library built for another chain.

In nucleotides, the CDR3 is TGTGCCAGCACGGTGACAGGGGGCTCCTACAATGAGCAGTTCTTC. Protein sequence: CASTVTGGSYNEQFF. This sequence joins TRBV6-2 or TRBV6-3 and TRBJ2-1, with TRBD1 matching over 9 bases. Trimming removed 7 bases from V and 0 bases from J; junction bases left unmatched: 4. This CDR3 has 15 amino acids. Germline CDR1 and CDR2: MNHEY and SVGEGT.